The source of this TCR beta chain is a study of blood T cell repertoires in COVID-19. About the study: Some COVID-19 samples were acute and others convalescent; all came from the United States, Italy and Spain. PBMCs, B-cell-depleted T cells, or T cells provided the cDNA or gDNA that made up the material.

The CDR3 has 13 amino acids. Germline values: CDR1 MNHEY, CDR2 SVGAGI. Trimming cost V 11 bases and J 2 bases, with 16 bases left between them. TCRdb's copy holds only in-frame clones and misses some; the assay was immunoSEQ multiplex PCR. The data contain about 200,000 clones, around 88% of them singletons. Recruitment covered some 25 US areas and drew participants whose ages spanned roughly 18 to 90 years. Each participant's cohort was designated according to participant-reported clinical history. The chain carries TRBV6-5 and TRBJ2-7; D is possibly TRBD2 (6 bases). Sequencing was done on a sample of PBMCs or T cells enriched from blood (not recorded which). This receptor was taken from a man between 40 and 49 years old with acute COVID-19. This CDR3 is CAVLGGGPYEQYF. CDR3 bases: TGTGCCGTATTGGGGGGAGGCCCCTACGAGCAGTACTTC.